The 21 T cell receptor beta chains reported below all come from one sample, sequenced in a study of blood T cell repertoires in COVID-19. Assay used: immunoSEQ multiplex PCR; TCRdb lists only in-frame clones, some missing. The repertoire includes hundreds of thousands of clones, 75% to 90% of them detected once, and around 12% sits in the top ten. The sample taken for sequencing was peripheral blood. The source is a woman in her fifties or sixties with acute or convalescent COVID-19.

The chain carries TRBV6-4 and TRBJ2-7, with 10 bases that match TRBD2. Trimming took 9 bases from V and 0 from J; bases not matched to a gene: 5. Per the germline V gene, CDR1 is MRHNA and CDR2 is SNTAGT. The CDR3 loop spans 14 amino acids. CDR3 residues: CARGLAFSSYEQYF. The DNA for the CDR3 is TGTGCCAGGGGACTAGCGTTTAGCTCCTACGAGCAGTACTTC.

This clone was seen more than once but under ten times. The J gene is TRBJ1-5, the V gene TRBV5-1; 9 nucleotides align to TRBD1. The CDR3 is made up of 15 amino acids. V lost 4 bases, J lost 5 bases, and 7 bases stayed unmatched. Looked up from germline, CDR1 is SGHRS and CDR2 is YFSETQ. The CDR3 DNA reads TGCGCCAGCAGCCTCCTCGGGGACAGGGATCAGCCCCAGCATTTT. It encodes CASSLLGDRDQPQHF.

J is TRBJ2-3 and V is TRBV27; 8 bases agree with TRBD1. The ends lost 7 bases at V and 0 bases at J; junction bases unmatched: 6. The CDR3 length is 15 residues. Germline lookup yields CDR1 MNHEY and CDR2 SMNVEV (reference sequence). The CDR3: CASKETGASTDTQYF. For the CDR3, the DNA is TGTGCCAGCAAAGAGACAGGGGCTAGCACAGATACGCAGTATTTT.

The CDR3 nucleotides are TGTGCCAGCAGCTGGACCCAGCGGGGAACCTACGAGCAGTACTTC. It yields the protein CASSWTQRGTYEQYF. J is TRBJ2-7 and V is TRBV5-6, with TRBD2 identical over 7 bases. Germline CDR1 reads SGHDT; CDR2 reads YYEEEE. V gave up 3 bases and J gave up 2 bases; unmatched junction bases: 8. This CDR3 contains 15 residues. The whole variable domain, filled in from reference TRBV5-6 and TRBJ2-7, reads DAGVTQSPTHLIKTRGQQVTLRCSPKSGHDTVSWYQQALGQGPQFIFQYYEEEERQRGNFPDRFSGHQFPNYSSELNVNALLLGDSALYLCASSWTQRGTYEQYFGPGTRLTVT.

The V gene is TRBV28, the J gene TRBJ2-3, with TRBD2 matching over 9 bases. The V gene end was trimmed by 3 bases and the J gene end by 4 bases; junction bases not matched to a gene: 2. The length of the CDR3 is 14 residues. Germline CDR1 reads MDHEN; CDR2 reads SYDVKM. CDR3 protein: CASSFSGSSDTQYF. For the CDR3, the DNA is TGTGCCAGCAGTTTTAGCGGGAGCTCAGATACGCAGTATTTT.

The chain has TRBV10-3 and TRBJ2-1, with TRBD1 as a possible D gene (5 bases). Deletions cut 3 bases from V and 4 bases from J, with 13 bases between. The CDR3 loop spans 15 amino acids. Germline loops: CDR1 ENHRY, CDR2 SYGVKD. The CDR3 protein is CAISDSQAGYNEQFF. As DNA, the CDR3 is TGTGCCATCAGTGACAGTCAGGCAGGGTACAATGAGCAGTTCTTC.

V gene TRBV5-1 combines with J gene TRBJ2-1, with D hard to call. The CDR3 is made up of 12 amino acids. The germline V gene has CDR1 SGHRS and CDR2 YFSETQ. V lost 0 bases, J lost 10 bases, and 8 bases lay in between. CDR3 amino acids: CASSLDSWEQFF. CDR3 bases: TGCGCCAGCAGCTTGGATAGTTGGGAGCAGTTCTTC. The complete variable domain, with remaining parts taken from reference TRBV5-1 and TRBJ2-1, reads KAGVTQTPRYLIKTRGQQVTLSCSPISGHRSVSWYQQTPGQGLQFLFEYFSETQRNKGNFPGRFSGRQFSNSRSEMNVSTLELGDSALYLCASSLDSWEQFFGPGTRLTVL.

This clone was seen once. This rearrangement joins TRBV2 to TRBJ2-1; 12 nucleotides line up with TRBD2. The germline gives CDR1 SNHLY, CDR2 FYNNEI. V dropped 6 bases and J dropped 2; count of bases not matched to a gene: 2. The CDR3 is made up of 15 amino acids. The CDR3, as DNA: TGTGCCAGCAGAAGGACTAGCGGGACCTACAATGAGCAGTTCTTC. It specifies CASRRTSGTYNEQFF.

The chain carries TRBV5-6 and TRBJ2-7; 13 nucleotides match TRBD2. With V trimmed by 2 bases and J by 2 bases, 7 bases remained unmatched. The CDR3 length is 17 residues. Germline V gene lookup returns CDR1 SGHDT and CDR2 YYEEEE. This CDR3 reads CASSLLAGGSPTYEQYF. CDR3 in DNA: TGTGCCAGCAGCTTACTAGCGGGAGGGTCCCCAACCTACGAGCAGTACTTC.

CDR3 sequence: CATSDEPQGARYGGELFF. The DNA for the CDR3 is TGTGCCACCAGTGACGAGCCACAGGGGGCGCGTTATGGCGGGGAGCTGTTTTTT. J is TRBJ2-2 and V is TRBV24-1; TRBD1 aligns across 9 bases. The V and J ends lost 4 bases and 7 bases, in that order; junction bases with no gene match: 15. Germline V gene sequence: CDR1 KGHDR, CDR2 SFDVKD. The CDR3 covers 18 residues.

Written as DNA, the CDR3 is TGTGCCAGCAGTTCGTCCGGAGAGAACTATGGCTACACCTTC. It yields the protein CASSSSGENYGYTF. J is TRBJ1-2 and V is TRBV6-6, with D unclear. V was cut by 4 bases and J by 2 bases, with 11 bases left in between. There are 14 residues in the CDR3. CDR1 MNHNY and CDR2 SVGAGI come from the germline V gene (reference sequence).

V and J are TRBV15 and TRBJ2-7, with a weak D call TRBD1 (6 bases). The CDR3 runs to 15 residues. The V and J ends lost 2 bases and 3 bases respectively, with 14 bases between them. CDR1 LNHNV and CDR2 YYDKDF come from the germline V gene (reference sequence). This CDR3 is CATSRSVQGNYEQYF. CDR3 nucleotides: TGTGCCACCAGCAGAAGCGTGCAGGGGAACTACGAGCAGTACTTC.

The V and J genes are TRBV25-1 and TRBJ1-1, with 8 bases matching TRBD1. The V segment lost 5 bases and the J segment 1 base; nucleotides outside the gene matches: 6. Germline-derived CDR1 and CDR2 are MGHDK and SYGVNS. This CDR3 has 15 residues. For the CDR3, the DNA is TGTGCCAGCAGTTCCTGGACAGGGAGGAACACTGAAGCTTTCTTT. Translation gives CASSSWTGRNTEAFF.

The chain links TRBV27 to TRBJ2-6; the D gene is possibly TRBD1 (6 bases). This CDR3 spans 18 amino acids. The germline gives CDR1 MNHEY, CDR2 SMNVEV (reference sequence). V was shortened by 8 bases and J by 0 bases, with 20 bases between the two germline ends. The CDR3 protein is CASGLEYWGPSGANVLTF. CDR3 sequence (DNA): TGTGCCAGCGGTCTGGAGTATTGGGGGCCCTCTGGGGCCAACGTCCTGACTTTC.

This rearrangement joins TRBV15 to TRBJ2-5, with 14 bases matching TRBD2. This CDR3 has 17 residues. Per the germline V gene, CDR1 is LNHNV and CDR2 is YYDKDF (reference sequence). The V and J ends lost 1 base and 5 bases, in that order; junction bases with no gene match: 6. This CDR3 is CATSRGLAGGRDETQYF. Written as DNA, the CDR3 is TGTGCCACCAGCAGAGGACTAGCGGGAGGGAGGGATGAGACCCAGTACTTC.

The chain employs TRBV7-2 and TRBJ1-2; D is uncertain. The CDR3 totals 13 residues. Germline CDR1 is SGHTA and CDR2 is FQGNSA. Between the trimmed V and J ends, which lost 5 bases and 4 bases, there was a span of 11 bases. CDR3 coding DNA: TGTGCCAGCAGCCCTCATCCGGGCTATGGCTACACCTTC. Translated: CASSPHPGYGYTF.

The V gene is TRBV7-3, the J gene TRBJ2-5, with TRBD2 matching 11 bases. The V and J ends lost 11 bases and 3 bases, in that order; junction bases with no gene match: 8. CDR1 and CDR2 from the germline V gene are SGHTA and FQGTGA. The CDR3 loop spans 14 amino acids. CDR3 DNA: TGTGCCGAACTTGAGACTAGCGGGAAAGAGACCCAGTACTTC. Translating it yields CAELETSGKETQYF.

The rearrangement uses TRBV21-1 and TRBJ2-7; no DNA check was done on the table's D call, TRBD1. TRBV21-1 is given as a pseudogene. This CDR3 has 15 residues. For the CDR3, the DNA is TGTGCCAGCAGCACCCTCGAAAAGGGGCCCCACGAGCAGTACTTC. Translating gives CASSTLEKGPHEQYF.

This clone was counted a few times. One end of the junction does not line up with germline, which may come from a read error. The chain carries TRBV11-3 and TRBJ2-2; D is unclear. The CDR3 covers 16 residues. CDR1 SGHNT and CDR2 YENEEA come from the germline V gene. The CDR3 protein is CASSLDIASRTGELFF. The CDR3 DNA reads as TGTGCCAGCAGTTTAGATATCGCTTCCCGGACCGGGGAGCTGTTTTTT. The variable domain in full, with the rest retrieved from reference TRBV11-3 and TRBJ2-2, is EAGVVQSPRYKIIEKKQPVAFWCNPISGHNTLYWYLQNLGQGPELLIRYENEEAVDDSQLPKDRFSAERLKGVDSTLKIQPAELGDSAVYLCASSLDIASRTGELFFGEGSRLTVL.

The genes are TRBV30 and TRBJ1-4, with 7 bases matching TRBD1. The CDR3 contains 13 residues. Trimming took 5 bases from V and 5 from J; bases not matched to a gene: 5. Germline CDR1 and CDR2: GTSNPN and SVGIG (reference sequence). The CDR3 sequence: CAWAGQINEKLFF. The CDR3 DNA follows: TGTGCCTGGGCGGGACAGATAAATGAAAAACTGTTTTTT. The whole variable domain, filled in from reference TRBV30 and TRBJ1-4, reads SQTIHQWPATLVQPVGSPLSLECTVEGTSNPNLYWYRQAAGRGLQLLFYSVGIGQISSEVPQNLSASRPQDRQFILSSKKLLLSDSGFYLCAWAGQINEKLFFGSGTQLSVL.

DNA of the CDR3: TGTGCCAGCAGTTTAGGCGGGGGGGCCTACAATGAGCAGTTCTTC. Its translation: CASSLGGGAYNEQFF. The J gene is TRBJ2-1, the V gene TRBV28; 9 bases match TRBD2. This CDR3 contains 15 residues. After removal of 2 bases from V and 2 bases from J, the junction contained 1 base not matched to a gene. The germline gives CDR1 MDHEN, CDR2 SYDVKM.